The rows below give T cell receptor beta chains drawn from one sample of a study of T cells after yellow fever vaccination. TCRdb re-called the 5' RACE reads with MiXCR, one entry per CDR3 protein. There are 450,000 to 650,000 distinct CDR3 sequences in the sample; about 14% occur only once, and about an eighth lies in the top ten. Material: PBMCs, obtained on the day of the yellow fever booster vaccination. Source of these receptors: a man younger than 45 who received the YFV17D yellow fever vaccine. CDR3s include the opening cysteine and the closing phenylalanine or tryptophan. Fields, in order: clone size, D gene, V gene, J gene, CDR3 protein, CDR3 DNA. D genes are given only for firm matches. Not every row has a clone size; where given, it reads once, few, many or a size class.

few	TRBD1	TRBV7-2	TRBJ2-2	CASRGGQGRDGELFF	TGTGCCAGCAGAGGGGGACAGGGAAGGGACGGGGAGCTGTTTTTT
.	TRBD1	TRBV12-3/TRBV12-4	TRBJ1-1	CASSLSSGTANTEAFF	TGTGCCAGCAGTTTATCTTCCGGGACAGCGAACACTGAAGCTTTCTTT
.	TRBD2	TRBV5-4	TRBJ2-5	CASSPIREGETQYF	TGTGCCAGCAGCCCCATACGGGAGGGAGAGACCCAGTACTTC
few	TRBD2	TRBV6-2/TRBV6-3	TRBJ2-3	CASTPEGWEGDTQYF	TGTGCCAGCACCCCGGAGGGGTGGGAGGGCGATACGCAGTATTTT
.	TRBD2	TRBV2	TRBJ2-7	CASRELAGVSRGQYF	TGTGCCAGCAGGGAACTAGCGGGAGTGTCAAGGGGGCAGTACTTC
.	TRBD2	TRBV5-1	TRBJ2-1	CASSLSGSRDEQFF	TGCGCCAGCAGCTTAAGCGGGAGTCGGGATGAGCAGTTCTTC
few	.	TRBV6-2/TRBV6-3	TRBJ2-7	CASTRTYSYEQYF	TGTGCCAGCACCCGGACCTACTCCTACGAGCAGTACTTC
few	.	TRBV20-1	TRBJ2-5	CSGKVGGLKTQYF	TGCAGTGGCAAGGTCGGGGGGCTAAAGACCCAGTACTTC
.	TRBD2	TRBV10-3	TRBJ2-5	CAISEASGMGSETQYF	TGTGCCATCAGTGAGGCTAGCGGGATGGGTTCGGAGACCCAGTACTTC
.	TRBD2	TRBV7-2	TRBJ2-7	CASSFSWASGSYEQYF	TGTGCCAGCAGCTTTAGTTGGGCTAGCGGGAGTTACGAGCAGTACTTC
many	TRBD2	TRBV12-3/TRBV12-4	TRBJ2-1	CASSLLAGNEQFF	TGTGCCAGCAGTCTACTAGCGGGGAATGAGCAGTTCTTC